These 21 T cell receptor beta chains were sequenced from one sample in a study of blood T cell repertoires in COVID-19. TCRdb's table, derived via immunoSEQ multiplex PCR, lists solely in-frame clones and lacks some. The repertoire has 45,000 to 60,000 clones, more than 80% of them found once; the top ten carry around 2.2%. The specimen was peripheral blood. The receptors shown here come from a human donor in a cohort sampled during active COVID-19.

CDR3: CASSQDGVRELNTGELFF. In DNA, the CDR3 is TGCGCCAGCAGCCAAGACGGGGTCCGGGAGCTGAACACCGGGGAGCTGTTTTTT. The chain has TRBV4-3 and TRBJ2-2; D is possibly TRBD2 (6 bases). CDR3 length: 18 residues. The germline CDR1 and CDR2 sequences are LGHNA and YSLEER. The ends were cut back, 0 bases at V and 1 base at J, with 15 bases in the middle.

V is TRBV9 and J is TRBJ2-7; D is unclear. V lost 2 bases and J lost 0, with 6 bases in between. This CDR3 is 13 amino acids long. CDR1 and CDR2 (germline): SGDLS, YYNGEE. The CDR3 DNA follows: TGTGCCAGCAGCGTGAGCGACTCCTACGAGCAGTACTTC. Protein sequence: CASSVSDSYEQYF.

The genes are TRBV18 and TRBJ2-3, with TRBD2 matching over 8 bases. Trimming removed 0 bases from V and 5 bases from J; junction bases left unmatched: 1. The CDR3 is 14 amino acids. Germline V gene data show CDR1 as KGHSH and CDR2 as LQKENI. The CDR3 coding sequence is TGTGCCAGCTCACCACCGCTAGCGGGAGATACGCAGTATTTT. As protein: CASSPPLAGDTQYF.

The chain links TRBV21-1 to TRBJ2-7; TRBD2, the table's D call, lacks a check against the DNA. TRBV21-1 is a listed pseudogene. The CDR3 is made up of 9 amino acids. CDR3 sequence (DNA): TGTGCCAGCGAGGGTGGGGAGTACTTC. Translated, it gives CASEGGEYF.

This clone has a handful of counts. This chain joins TRBV6-2 or TRBV6-3 and TRBJ1-1; no definite D call. CDR3 length: 15 amino acids. Trimming left V 0 bases short and J 1 base short, with 9 bases between. The germline gives CDR1 MNHEY, CDR2 SVGEGT. CDR3 coding DNA: TGTGCCAGCAGTTACTCAGAGGTCTCGAACACTGAAGCTTTCTTT. Its protein product is CASSYSEVSNTEAFF.

V is TRBV3-1 (or the pseudogene TRBV3-2) and J is TRBJ2-2, with 12 bases matching TRBD2. Germline V lookup: CDR1 LGHDT, CDR2 YNNKEL (reference sequence). The CDR3 has 16 amino acids. V was pared by 4 bases and J by 5 bases, with 5 bases of the junction left unmatched. The DNA for the CDR3 is TGTGCCAGCAGCCGCCCACTAGCGGGAGGAACCGGGGAGCTGTTTTTT. Residues: CASSRPLAGGTGELFF.

This chain joins TRBV5-1 and TRBJ2-1; TRBD2 agrees at 12 bases. The CDR3 is made up of 15 amino acids. CDR1 is SGHRS and CDR2 is YFSETQ in the germline V gene. Germline trimming cut 2 bases from V and 5 bases from J; bases unmatched to any gene: 2. This CDR3 reads CASSLLAGGHNEQFF. The CDR3, as DNA: TGCGCCAGCAGCTTACTAGCGGGGGGACACAATGAGCAGTTCTTC.

The CDR3 protein is CASSAWGHGYTF. CDR3 nucleotides: TGTGCCAGTAGTGCTTGGGGGCATGGCTACACCTTC. This chain links TRBV19 with TRBJ1-2; the D gene is possibly TRBD1 (6 bases). The CDR3 is 12 residues long. Trimming removed 5 bases at V and 6 bases at J, with 10 bases between. Germline V gene sequence: CDR1 LNHDA, CDR2 SQIVND (reference sequence).

The gene calls are TRBV27 and TRBJ2-7, with 11 bases matching TRBD2. The CDR3 totals 15 residues. Germline values: CDR1 MNHEY, CDR2 SMNVEV (reference sequence). The V segment lost 0 bases and the J segment 6 bases; nucleotides outside the gene matches: 4. In nucleotides, the CDR3 is TGTGCCAGCAGTTTATCGCGACTAGCGGGAAGCGAGCAGTACTTC. Its protein product is CASSLSRLAGSEQYF.

This clone has just a few counts. V is TRBV18 and J is TRBJ1-1; possibly TRBD1 for D (5 bases). Trimming cost V 3 bases and J 1 base, with 9 bases left between them. This CDR3 has 14 amino acids. CDR1 is KGHSH, CDR2 LQKENI, per germline. The CDR3 DNA is TGTGCCAGCTCACCGATCCAGGGGAACACTGAAGCTTTCTTT. Translation gives CASSPIQGNTEAFF.

The rearrangement links TRBV5-1 to TRBJ2-4; D is perhaps TRBD1 (6 bases). The CDR3 length is 14 residues. Trimming left V 1 base short and J 4 bases short, with 9 bases between. Germline V gene data show CDR1 as SGHRS and CDR2 as YFSETQ. Here the CDR3 reads CASSLSRGKNIQYF. CDR3 bases: TGCGCCAGCAGCTTGTCTAGGGGGAAAAACATTCAGTACTTC.

The rearrangement joins TRBV28 to TRBJ1-2; tentatively, D is TRBD1 (6 bases). V lost 11 bases, J lost 8 bases, and 27 bases lay in between. In germline, CDR1 is MDHEN, CDR2 SYDVKM. The CDR3 has 15 amino acids. This CDR3 is CACKPGTRVVGGYTF. DNA of the CDR3: TGTGCCTGTAAACCCGGGACAAGGGTGGTCGGGGGCTACACCTTC.

The rearrangement joins TRBV7-9 to TRBJ1-1; D is unclear. Trimming removed 5 bases at V and 2 bases at J, with 12 bases between. This CDR3 contains 14 residues. Germline loops: CDR1 SEHNR, CDR2 FQNEAQ (reference sequence). The CDR3 DNA reads as TGTGCCAGCAGCCCCCAGGCACTTAACACTGAAGCTTTCTTT. It specifies CASSPQALNTEAFF.

The gene calls are TRBV28 and TRBJ2-4; TRBD2 aligns across 16 bases. The germline V gene has CDR1 MDHEN and CDR2 SYDVKM. Trimming took 6 bases from V and 3 from J; bases not matched to a gene: 17. CDR3 length: 21 residues. The CDR3 sequence is CASRPTPGLAGGGLVKNIQYF. CDR3 sequence (DNA): TGTGCCAGCAGGCCCACCCCGGGACTAGCGGGAGGGGGGTTGGTCAAAAACATTCAGTACTTC.

J is TRBJ2-3 and V is TRBV15, with D unclear. The CDR3 is made up of 14 amino acids. V was clipped by 2 bases and J by 1 base, with 7 bases between them. Germline values: CDR1 LNHNV, CDR2 YYDKDF (reference sequence). The CDR3 sequence is CATSRLGGTDTQYF. The CDR3 coding sequence is TGTGCCACCAGCAGACTAGGTGGCACAGATACGCAGTATTTT. The variable domain in full, with the rest retrieved from reference TRBV15 and TRBJ2-3, is DAMVIQNPRYQVTQFGKPVTLSCSQTLNHNVMYWYQQKSSQAPKLLFHYYDKDFNNEADTPDNFQSRRPNTSFCFLDIRSPGLGDTAMYLCATSRLGGTDTQYFGPGTRLTVL.

This chain links TRBV3-1 (or the pseudogene TRBV3-2) with TRBJ2-1, with 8 positions matching TRBD2. The CDR3 sequence is 17 residues long. After removal of 4 bases from V and 5 bases from J, the junction contained 13 bases not matched to a gene. The germline V gene has CDR1 LGHDT and CDR2 YNNKEL (reference sequence). The CDR3 is CASSLKGLAPTDNEQFF. CDR3 nucleotide sequence: TGTGCCAGCAGCCTTAAAGGACTAGCCCCTACAGACAATGAGCAGTTCTTC.

The chain employs TRBV11-3 and TRBJ2-1; D gene unclear. The germline V gene has CDR1 SGHNT and CDR2 YENEEA. The CDR3 contains 14 residues. V shed 3 bases and J shed 3 bases, with 9 bases lying between them. The DNA of the CDR3 is TGTGCCAGCAGCTTCAACAAGAACTACAATGAGCAGTTCTTC. Residues: CASSFNKNYNEQFF.

The V and J genes are TRBV3-1 (or the pseudogene TRBV3-2) and TRBJ2-3; D is unclear. This CDR3 contains 15 residues. V was shortened by 4 bases and J by 5 bases, with 16 bases between the two germline ends. CDR1 is LGHDT, CDR2 YNNKEL, per germline (reference sequence). The CDR3 DNA sequence: TGTGCCAGCAGCCCATACACGGGTAACTTAGATACGCAGTATTTT. The encoded protein is CASSPYTGNLDTQYF.

This rearrangement joins TRBV5-4 to TRBJ1-6; 7 positions agree with TRBD1. Germline assignment: CDR1 SGHNT and CDR2 YYREEE (reference sequence). This CDR3 contains 16 residues. J gave up 9 bases and V 4 bases, and 13 bases lay outside the gene matches. This CDR3 is CASSTNRGAAISPLHF. The CDR3 DNA reads TGTGCCAGCAGCACTAACAGGGGAGCGGCTATTTCACCCCTCCACTTT. The variable domain in full, with the rest retrieved from reference TRBV5-4 and TRBJ1-6, is ETGVTQSPTHLIKTRGQQVTLRCSSQSGHNTVSWYQQALGQGPQFIFQYYREEENGRGNFPPRFSGLQFPNYSSELNVNALELDDSALYLCASSTNRGAAISPLHFGNGTRLTVT.

The chain combines TRBV7-2 with TRBJ1-4, with a tentative D call TRBD1 (5 bases). From germline, CDR1 is SGHTA and CDR2 FQGNSA. CDR3 size: 14 residues. The ends were cut back, 4 bases at V and 8 bases at J, with 14 bases in the middle. The CDR3 spells CASSSRDFREKLFF. For the CDR3, the DNA is TGTGCCAGCAGCTCCAGGGACTTCCGCGAAAAACTGTTTTTT.

This chain links TRBV10-3 with TRBJ2-5; 8 bases line up with TRBD1. V gave up 10 bases and J gave up 3 bases; unmatched junction bases: 4. Germline V CDR1 and CDR2: ENHRY, SYGVKD. The CDR3 is made up of 12 amino acids. CDR3 protein: CATATGEETQYF. The CDR3 coding sequence is TGTGCCACCGCGACAGGGGAAGAGACCCAGTACTTC.